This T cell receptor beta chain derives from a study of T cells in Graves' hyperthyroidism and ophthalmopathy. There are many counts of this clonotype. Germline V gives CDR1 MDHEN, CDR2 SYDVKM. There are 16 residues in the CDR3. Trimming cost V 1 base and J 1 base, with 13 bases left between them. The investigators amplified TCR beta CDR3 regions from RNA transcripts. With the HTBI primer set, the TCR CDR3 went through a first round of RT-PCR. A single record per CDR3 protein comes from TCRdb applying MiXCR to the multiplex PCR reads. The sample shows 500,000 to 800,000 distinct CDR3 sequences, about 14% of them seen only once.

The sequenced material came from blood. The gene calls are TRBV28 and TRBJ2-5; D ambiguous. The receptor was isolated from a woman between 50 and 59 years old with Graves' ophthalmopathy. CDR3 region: CASSLSPSALQETQYF. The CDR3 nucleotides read TGTGCCAGCAGTTTATCCCCTAGTGCACTCCAAGAGACCCAGTACTTC.